This passage covers 31 T cell receptor beta chains from one sample sequenced in a study of cytomegalovirus exposure and HLA in healthy donors. The PCR used 60 Vbeta and 13 Jbeta primers. Libraries were prepared by immunoSEQ multiplex PCR; TCRdb keeps only in-frame clonotypes and omits some of them. This table holds 180,000 or so clones, roughly 79% found once. Sequencing used PBMCs. Receptors were obtained from a woman in her 30s in good health and CMV-seropositive.

V is TRBV27 and J is TRBJ2-1; D is possibly TRBD2 (5 bases). Trimming took off 4 bases at V and 3 bases at J, with 13 bases between the two ends. Germline lookup yields CDR1 MNHEY and CDR2 SMNVEV (reference sequence). CDR3 length equals 15 residues. The CDR3 nucleotides are TGTGCCAGCAGTTCCCGACTAAGACACTACAATGAGCAGTTCTTC. As protein: CASSSRLRHYNEQFF.

The CDR3 is CASSLFGQPQHF. CDR3 coding DNA: TGTGCCAGCAGTTTATTCGGGCAGCCCCAGCATTTT. The chain is built from TRBV28 and TRBJ1-5; the D is unclear. The CDR3 spans 12 residues. Trimming stripped 1 base from V and 7 bases from J, with 5 bases between. CDR1 MDHEN and CDR2 SYDVKM come from the germline V gene.

The chain is built from TRBV29-1 and TRBJ2-6, with D tentatively TRBD1 (5 bases). Germline CDR1 and CDR2: SQVTM and ANQGSEA. Trimming removed 4 bases at V and 0 bases at J, with 10 bases between. There are 15 residues in the CDR3. CDR3 sequence (DNA): TGCAGCGTTGTTCAGGGTATCTCTGGGGCCAACGTCCTGACTTTC. Protein product: CSVVQGISGANVLTF.

About this clone: The junction departs from the called germline gene at one end, perhaps through a read error. This sequence joins TRBV7-2 and TRBJ2-5, with a weak D call TRBD2 (6 bases). In germline, CDR1 is SGHTA, CDR2 FQGNSA. The CDR3 runs 13 residues. The CDR3 DNA is TGTGCCAGCAGCTTAGGCCTCCCGGGACTTGTGAACTTC. It translates to CASSLGLPGLVNF.

The V and J genes are TRBV5-6 and TRBJ2-7; possibly TRBD2 for D (5 bases). Trimming removed 3 bases from V and 0 bases from J, with 13 bases in between. This CDR3 comprises 15 residues. Germline V gene lookup returns CDR1 SGHDT and CDR2 YYEEEE. CDR3 sequence: CASSSFGITSYEQYF. The DNA for the CDR3 is TGTGCCAGCAGCTCGTTCGGGATCACCTCCTACGAGCAGTACTTC. Variable domain in full (rest from reference TRBV5-6 and TRBJ2-7): DAGVTQSPTHLIKTRGQQVTLRCSPKSGHDTVSWYQQALGQGPQFIFQYYEEEERQRGNFPDRFSGHQFPNYSSELNVNALLLGDSALYLCASSSFGITSYEQYFGPGTRLTVT.

This rearrangement joins TRBV4-1 to TRBJ2-5; TRBD2 matches 10 bases. Judging by the DNA end, TRBJ2-7 fits better; the J call may be wrong. The CDR3 runs 15 residues. Germline CDR1 reads MGHRA; CDR2 reads YSYEKL. CDR3 sequence reads: CASSHGLAGAYEQYF. As DNA, the CDR3 is TGCGCCAGCAGCCATGGTCTAGCGGGGGCCTACGAGCAGTACTTC.

The gene calls are TRBV9 and TRBJ2-1; TRBD2 agrees at 8 bases. There are 17 residues in the CDR3. J gave up 9 bases and V 0 bases, and 14 bases lay outside the gene matches. CDR1 SGDLS and CDR2 YYNGEE come from the germline V gene. Here the CDR3 DNA reads TGTGCCAGCAGCGTAGGTGGTCGCGCGGGGGGCCAGGGTGAGCAGTTCTTC. It encodes CASSVGGRAGGQGEQFF.

This rearrangement joins TRBV6-6 to TRBJ1-2; TRBD1 is a possible D gene (6 bases). Germline-derived CDR1 and CDR2 are MNHNY and SVGAGI (reference sequence). CDR3 length: 14 amino acids. V was pared by 2 bases and J by 3 bases, with 10 bases between. The DNA for the CDR3 is TGTGCCAGCAGTTACCGTACAGGGCACTATGGCTACACCTTC. It encodes CASSYRTGHYGYTF.

The sample holds one count of this clone. The rearrangement links TRBV29-1 to TRBJ2-3; D is perhaps TRBD2 (5 bases). Trimming removed 1 base at V and 8 bases at J, with 10 bases between. Germline V CDR1 and CDR2: SQVTM, ANQGSEA. This CDR3 is built from 12 residues. The CDR3 protein is CSVEASGGTQYF. In nucleotides, the CDR3 is TGCAGCGTTGAAGCCAGCGGAGGTACGCAGTATTTT.

CDR3 amino acids: CASSPLAGQATNEKLFF. Here the CDR3 DNA reads TGTGCCAGCTCACCGCTGGCGGGGCAGGCAACTAATGAAAAACTGTTTTTT. The chain is built from TRBV18 and TRBJ1-4, with D possibly TRBD1 on 5 matching bases. The germline gives CDR1 KGHSH, CDR2 LQKENI. The length of the CDR3 is 17 residues. The V gene lost 3 bases and the J gene lost 0 bases, with 14 bases spanning the gap. Full variable domain (missing parts from reference TRBV18 and TRBJ1-4): NAGVMQNPRHLVRRRGQEARLRCSPMKGHSHVYWYRQLPEEGLKFMVYLQKENIIDESGMPKERFSAEFPKEGPSILRIQQVVRGDSAAYFCASSPLAGQATNEKLFFGSGTQLSVL.

The chain combines TRBV28 with TRBJ2-5; 15 nucleotides line up with TRBD2. Trimming cost V 2 bases and J 5 bases; bases outside gene matches: 9. This CDR3 spans 18 amino acids. Germline V gene sequence: CDR1 MDHEN, CDR2 SYDVKM. DNA for the CDR3: TGTGCCAGCAGTTTAAGAAGGACTAGCGGGGGGGCTGGGGAGACCCAGTACTTC. Translation: CASSLRRTSGGAGETQYF.

The chain recombines TRBV5-6 with TRBJ1-6; D is ambiguous. This CDR3 has 17 residues. The germline CDR1 and CDR2 sequences are SGHDT and YYEEEE. With 1 base removed from V and 0 bases from J, the gap between germline ends came to 11 bases. CDR3 sequence reads: CASSLWQSGSYNSPLHF. DNA of the CDR3: TGTGCCAGCAGCTTGTGGCAGTCGGGCTCCTATAATTCACCCCTCCACTTT.

This chain uses TRBV6-6 with TRBJ1-5; no firm D call. Between the trimmed V and J ends, which lost 2 bases and 2 bases, there was a span of 7 bases. There are 14 residues in the CDR3. Looked up from germline, CDR1 is MNHNY and CDR2 is SVGAGI (reference sequence). CDR3 sequence (DNA): TGTGCCAGCAGTTACAGGGAGGGCAATCAGCCCCAGCATTTT. It yields the protein CASSYREGNQPQHF.

V and J are TRBV7-8 and TRBJ1-2, with D perhaps matching TRBD1 (5 bases). V gave up 1 base and J gave up 7 bases, with 16 bases separating them. The germline gives CDR1 SGHVS, CDR2 FQNEAQ. The length of the CDR3 is 15 residues. DNA of the CDR3: TGTGCCAGCAGCTTAGTTCAAAGGGGATACGGTGGCTACACCTTC. Encoded protein: CASSLVQRGYGGYTF.

The rearrangement joins TRBV11-2 to TRBJ2-7; TRBD2 might be the D (6 bases). The CDR3 extends over 13 amino acids. The germline V gene has CDR1 SGHAT and CDR2 FQNNGV. V lost 3 bases and J lost 6, with 12 bases in between. As DNA, the CDR3 is TGTGCCAGCAGCTTTTCAGGGACTGGCGAGCAGTACTTC. Amino acid sequence: CASSFSGTGEQYF. Variable domain in full (rest from reference TRBV11-2 and TRBJ2-7): EAGVAQSPRYKIIEKRQSVAFWCNPISGHATLYWYQQILGQGPKLLIQFQNNGVVDDSQLPKDRFSAERLKGVDSTLKIQPAKLEDSAVYLCASSFSGTGEQYFGPGTRLTVT.

The chain uses TRBV29-1 and TRBJ2-5; a possible D gene is TRBD1 (6 bases). The V gene lost 8 bases and the J gene lost 5 bases, with 18 bases spanning the gap. The V gene's germline CDR1 is SQVTM and CDR2 ANQGSEA. This CDR3 has 13 residues. The chain's CDR3 is CSTEPEQGETQYF. In DNA, the CDR3 is TGCAGCACCGAACCCGAACAGGGTGAGACCCAGTACTTC. Full variable domain (missing parts from reference TRBV29-1 and TRBJ2-5): SAVISQKPSRDICQRGTSLTIQCQVDSQVTMMFWYRQQPGQSLTLIATANQGSEATYESGFVIDKFPISRPNLTFSTLTVSNMSPEDSSIYLCSTEPEQGETQYFGPGTRLLVL.

The chain is built from TRBV9 and TRBJ1-1, with D tentatively TRBD1 (6 bases). Per the germline V gene, CDR1 is SGDLS and CDR2 is YYNGEE. Trimming shortened V by 3 bases and J by 5 bases, and 17 bases separated the two germline ends. The CDR3 sequence is 15 residues long. DNA for the CDR3: TGTGCCAGCAGCGGACTGACAGGTATGGGGACTGAAGCTTTCTTT. It specifies CASSGLTGMGTEAFF.

The chain is built from TRBV4-3 and TRBJ2-2; TRBD2 matches at 8 bases. V trimming: 3 bases; J trimming: 9 bases; junction bases outside the gene matches: 9. CDR1 is LGHNA, CDR2 YSLEER, per germline. There are 15 residues in the CDR3. The CDR3 protein is CASSQATRGGRELFF. Here the CDR3 DNA reads TGCGCCAGCAGCCAGGCAACCCGGGGGGGGCGGGAGCTGTTTTTT.

The chain combines TRBV9 with TRBJ2-1, with 11 bases identical to TRBD2. Germline CDR1 is SGDLS and CDR2 is YYNGEE. Trimming cost V 0 bases and J 9 bases; bases outside gene matches: 11. CDR3 length: 17 residues. CDR3 bases: TGTGCCAGCAGCGTAGGGGTTCATAGCGGGAGGGGGGGTGAGCAGTTCTTC. This encodes CASSVGVHSGRGGEQFF.

The chain carries TRBV7-2 and TRBJ1-6; D remains unclear. The CDR3 sequence is 16 residues long. Germline V gene lookup returns CDR1 SGHTA and CDR2 FQGNSA. V dropped 2 bases and J dropped 5 bases, with 13 bases sitting between them. DNA for the CDR3: TGTGCCAGCAGCTTAATAATCCCTGCGGATAATTCACCCCTCCACTTT. Protein sequence: CASSLIIPADNSPLHF. Complete variable domain (other parts from reference TRBV7-2 and TRBJ1-6): GAGVSQSPSNKVTEKGKDVELRCDPISGHTALYWYRQSLGQGLEFLIYFQGNSAPDKSGLPSDRFSAERTGGSVSTLTIQRTQQEDSAVYLCASSLIIPADNSPLHFGNGTRLTVT.

This rearrangement joins TRBV5-4 to TRBJ2-7; D not certain. Germline values: CDR1 SGHNT, CDR2 YYREEE (reference sequence). V gave up 4 bases and J gave up 0 bases, with 11 bases separating them. The CDR3 extends over 14 amino acids. The CDR3, as DNA: TGTGCCAGCAGCGAACCTTTCAGCTCCTACGAGCAGTACTTC. It encodes CASSEPFSSYEQYF.

The rearrangement uses TRBV29-1 and TRBJ1-1, with TRBD1 identical over 9 bases. Trimming at V came to 7 bases and at J to 5 bases, leaving 8 bases not matched to a gene. The germline gives CDR1 SQVTM, CDR2 ANQGSEA. The CDR3 runs to 13 residues. The CDR3 DNA reads TGCAGCGCCGTGGCGACAGGGGGGACTGAAGCTTTCTTT. Amino acids: CSAVATGGTEAFF.

This clone was detected a few times. The chain joins TRBV29-1 to TRBJ2-5; 8 nucleotides line up with TRBD1. This CDR3 comprises 12 residues. J gave up 8 bases and V 6 bases, and 8 bases lay outside the gene matches. Germline lookup yields CDR1 SQVTM and CDR2 ANQGSEA. This CDR3 is CSVRRGQGTQYF. CDR3 in DNA: TGCAGCGTGCGTCGCGGACAGGGAACCCAGTACTTC.

This clone has only a few counts. V and J are TRBV5-1 and TRBJ2-7; D is possibly TRBD1 (6 bases). The CDR3 runs 18 residues. CDR1 SGHRS and CDR2 YFSETQ come from the germline V gene. Trimming cost V 2 bases and J 0 bases, with 21 bases left between them. Here the CDR3 reads CASSLQYSGQGSSYEQYF. For the CDR3, the DNA is TGCGCCAGCAGCTTACAGTATTCGGGGCAGGGGAGCTCCTACGAGCAGTACTTC.

The chain is built from TRBV13 and TRBJ1-1, with D perhaps matching TRBD1 (6 bases). From germline, CDR1 is PRHDT and CDR2 FYEKMQ (reference sequence). This CDR3 contains 15 residues. The germline V and J ends were trimmed by 2 bases and 5 bases, with 15 bases remaining between them. The CDR3 coding sequence is TGTGCCAGCAGCTTACCGACCGGGGGGACAACTGAAGCTTTCTTT. It yields the protein CASSLPTGGTTEAFF.

The chain is built from TRBV18 and TRBJ2-5, with D unclear. Trimming stripped 2 bases from V and 1 base from J, with 8 bases between. This CDR3 contains 14 residues. CDR1 KGHSH and CDR2 LQKENI come from the germline V gene. The CDR3 here is CASSPKTAQETQYF. The CDR3 DNA is TGTGCCAGCTCACCAAAAACAGCCCAAGAGACCCAGTACTTC.

V gene TRBV28 combines with J gene TRBJ2-7, with D tentatively TRBD1 (6 bases). Germline-derived CDR1 and CDR2 are MDHEN and SYDVKM. There are 14 residues in the CDR3. V lost 4 bases to trimming and J lost 3 bases, with 13 bases between them. CDR3 in amino acids: CASSSLSQGYEQYF. The CDR3 DNA is TGTGCCAGCAGTTCCCTCTCACAGGGCTACGAGCAGTACTTC.

The V call is TRBV7-8, the J call TRBJ2-2; D is unclear. The ends were cut back, 1 base at V and 6 bases at J, with 9 bases in the middle. CDR3 length: 14 amino acids. The germline V gene has CDR1 SGHVS and CDR2 FQNEAQ. The CDR3 DNA reads TGTGCCAGCAGCTTAGTTAGGAGTTCCGGGGAGCTGTTTTTT. This translates into CASSLVRSSGELFF. The full variable domain, completed using reference TRBV7-8 and TRBJ2-2, is GAGVSQSPRYKVAKRGQDVALRCDPISGHVSLFWYQQALGQGPEFLTYFQNEAQLDKSGLPSDRFFAERPEGSVSTLKIQRTQQEDSAVYLCASSLVRSSGELFFGEGSRLTVL.

The chain recombines TRBV5-1 with TRBJ1-2; TRBD1 matches at 7 bases. The germline CDR1 and CDR2 sequences are SGHRS and YFSETQ. The V segment lost 4 bases and the J segment 0 bases; nucleotides outside the gene matches: 6. This CDR3 has 15 amino acids. This chain's CDR3 is CASSTGTVSNYGYTF. The CDR3 nucleotides read TGCGCCAGCAGCACCGGGACAGTTTCTAACTATGGCTACACCTTC.

A few counts support this clone. The J gene is TRBJ1-1, the V gene TRBV6-5, with 9 positions matching TRBD1. Germline V gene sequence: CDR1 MNHEY, CDR2 SVGAGI. The CDR3 extends over 14 amino acids. V gave up 5 bases and J gave up 5 bases; unmatched junction bases: 6. The CDR3 reads CASSPTGGGTEAFF. Here the CDR3 DNA reads TGTGCCAGCAGTCCTACAGGGGGCGGAACTGAAGCTTTCTTT.

The chain combines TRBV11-2 with TRBJ2-4; possible D gene TRBD1, 6 bases. The CDR3 sequence is 13 residues long. Trimming left V 3 bases short and J 9 bases short, with 12 bases between. Germline lookup yields CDR1 SGHAT and CDR2 FQNNGV. CDR3 sequence reads: CASSLAGESIQYF. The CDR3 nucleotides are TGTGCCAGCAGCTTGGCAGGGGAAAGCATTCAGTACTTC.